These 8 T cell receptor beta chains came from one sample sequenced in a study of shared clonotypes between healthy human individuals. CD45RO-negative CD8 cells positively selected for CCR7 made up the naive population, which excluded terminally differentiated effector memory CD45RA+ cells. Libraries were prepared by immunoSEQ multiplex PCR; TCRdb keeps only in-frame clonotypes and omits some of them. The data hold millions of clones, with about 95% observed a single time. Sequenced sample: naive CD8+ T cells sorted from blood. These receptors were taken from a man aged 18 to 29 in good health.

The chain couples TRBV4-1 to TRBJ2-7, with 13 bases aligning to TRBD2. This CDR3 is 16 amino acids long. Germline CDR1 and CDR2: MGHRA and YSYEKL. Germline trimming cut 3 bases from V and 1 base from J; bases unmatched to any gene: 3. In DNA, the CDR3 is TGCGCCAGCAGCCAGGGGACTAGCGGGACATCCTACGAGCAGTACTTC. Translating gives CASSQGTSGTSYEQYF.

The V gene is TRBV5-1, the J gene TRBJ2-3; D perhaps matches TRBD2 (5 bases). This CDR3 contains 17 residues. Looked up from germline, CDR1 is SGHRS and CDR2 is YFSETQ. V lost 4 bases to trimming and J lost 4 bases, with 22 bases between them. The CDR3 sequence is CASSPSGVLAGSDTQYF. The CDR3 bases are TGCGCCAGCAGCCCCTCCGGGGTGCTAGCAGGCTCAGATACGCAGTATTTT.

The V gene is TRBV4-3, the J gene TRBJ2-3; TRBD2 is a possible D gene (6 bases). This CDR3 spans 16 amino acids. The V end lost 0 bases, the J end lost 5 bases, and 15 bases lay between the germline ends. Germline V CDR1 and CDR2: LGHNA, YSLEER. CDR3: CASSQDVVPGRDTQYF. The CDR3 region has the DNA TGCGCCAGCAGCCAAGATGTGGTCCCCGGGAGAGATACGCAGTATTTT.

CDR3 in amino acids: CASSYSQEAPGELFF. DNA of the CDR3: TGTGCCAGCAGTTACTCCCAAGAGGCTCCCGGGGAGCTGTTTTTT. This chain connects TRBV6-5 to TRBJ2-2; D not resolved. V was clipped by 0 bases and J by 6 bases, with 11 bases between them. Germline V gene lookup returns CDR1 MNHEY and CDR2 SVGAGI. The CDR3 spans 15 residues.

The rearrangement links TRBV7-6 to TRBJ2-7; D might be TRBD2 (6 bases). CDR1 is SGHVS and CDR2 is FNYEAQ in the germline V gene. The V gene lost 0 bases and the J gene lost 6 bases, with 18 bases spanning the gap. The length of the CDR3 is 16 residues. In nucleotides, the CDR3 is TGTGCCAGCAGCTTAGCGGGGAGCGGGCTCCCCGCCGAGCAGTACTTC. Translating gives CASSLAGSGLPAEQYF.

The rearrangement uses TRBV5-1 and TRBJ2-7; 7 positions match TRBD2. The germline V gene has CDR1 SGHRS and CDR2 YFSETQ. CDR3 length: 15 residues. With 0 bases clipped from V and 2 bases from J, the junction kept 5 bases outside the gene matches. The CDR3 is CASSLESSGPYEQYF. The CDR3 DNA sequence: TGCGCCAGCAGCTTGGAATCTAGCGGACCCTACGAGCAGTACTTC.

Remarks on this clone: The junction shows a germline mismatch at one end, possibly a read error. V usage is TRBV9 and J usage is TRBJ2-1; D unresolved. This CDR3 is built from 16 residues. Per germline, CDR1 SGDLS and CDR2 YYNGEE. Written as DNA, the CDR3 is TGTGCCAGCAACGTAGCACCCCCAAGCTCCTACAATGAGCAGTTCTTC. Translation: CASNVAPPSSYNEQFF.

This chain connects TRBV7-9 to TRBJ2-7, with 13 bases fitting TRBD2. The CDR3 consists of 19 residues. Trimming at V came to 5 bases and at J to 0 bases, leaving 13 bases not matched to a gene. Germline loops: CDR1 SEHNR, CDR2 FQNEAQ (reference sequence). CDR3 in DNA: TGTGCCAGCAGCGCACGCAGTACTAGCGGGGGGGCCCCCTCCTACGAGCAGTACTTC. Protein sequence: CASSARSTSGGAPSYEQYF.